The 24 T cell receptor beta chains below were found in one sample sequenced in a study of blood T cell repertoires in COVID-19. Measured with immunoSEQ multiplex PCR; TCRdb has only the in-frame clones, and not every one. This sample yields about 200,000 clones, of which about 95% are seen a single time; 0.6% to 0.9% belongs to the top ten. The sample was peripheral blood. The origin of the receptors is a man aged 25-40 years with COVID-19, enrolled during active disease.

This chain joins TRBV10-3 and TRBJ1-1, with 10 bases lining up with TRBD1. CDR1 is ENHRY and CDR2 is SYGVKD in the germline V gene. Unmatched junction bases numbered 7, after V lost 8 bases and J lost 1 base. This CDR3 is 15 amino acids long. Written as DNA, the CDR3 is TGTGCCATCGGGGAGAGACAGGGGGCGAACACTGAAGCTTTCTTT. Its protein is CAIGERQGANTEAFF.

The chain couples TRBV5-1 to TRBJ2-1, with 8 nucleotides matching TRBD2. Germline V CDR1 and CDR2: SGHRS, YFSETQ. The CDR3 is made up of 14 amino acids. Trimming removed 4 bases from V and 10 bases from J; junction bases left unmatched: 10. In DNA form, the CDR3 reads TGCGCCAGCAGCCCCGGGGGGGCCGAGTCCGAGCAGTTCTTC. Translated: CASSPGGAESEQFF.

The chain recombines TRBV5-6 with TRBJ2-3; D ambiguous. The CDR3 contains 15 residues. V was clipped by 6 bases and J by 0 bases, with 14 bases between them. The germline CDR1 and CDR2 sequences are SGHDT and YYEEEE. As DNA, the CDR3 is TGTGCCAGCACTTCCGTGAAGCTGAGCACAGATACGCAGTATTTT. Translating gives CASTSVKLSTDTQYF.

Here the CDR3 reads CASSQGASHEAFF. In nucleotides, the CDR3 is TGTGCCAGCAGCCAAGGGGCCTCACATGAAGCTTTCTTT. The J gene is TRBJ1-1, the V gene TRBV3-1 (or the pseudogene TRBV3-2); the D is unclear. The germline V and J ends were trimmed by 1 base and 7 bases, with 10 bases remaining between them. Germline V CDR1 and CDR2: LGHDT, YNNKEL (reference sequence). The CDR3 sequence is 13 residues long.

The chain links TRBV2 to TRBJ2-2; TRBD1 aligns across 8 bases. CDR1 is SNHLY and CDR2 is FYNNEI in the germline V gene. This CDR3 has 16 residues. The J segment lost 2 bases and the V segment lost 6 bases, leaving 8 bases of the junction unmatched. CDR3 sequence reads: CASREPGTGNTGELFF. In DNA form, the CDR3 reads TGTGCCAGCAGGGAACCAGGGACAGGAAACACCGGGGAGCTGTTTTTT.

The chain carries TRBV5-1 and TRBJ1-2; D is perhaps TRBD1 (6 bases). CDR1 is SGHRS and CDR2 is YFSETQ in the germline V gene. This CDR3 is 13 amino acids long. V shed 5 bases and J shed 6 bases, with 14 bases lying between them. The CDR3 DNA follows: TGCGCCAGCAGACCTACAGGGAACCATGGCTACACCTTC. It is translated as CASRPTGNHGYTF.

CDR3 bases: TGTGCCAGTACCCCCAGGGAAAGACTAGGCACAGATACGCAGTATTTT. Its protein product is CASTPRERLGTDTQYF. V gene TRBV19 combines with J gene TRBJ2-3; a possible D gene is TRBD2 (6 bases). CDR3 length: 16 residues. Trimming took off 7 bases at V and 1 base at J, with 18 bases between the two ends. Germline CDR1 LNHDA, CDR2 SQIVND (reference sequence).

The chain recombines TRBV9 with TRBJ2-5, with 9 bases fitting TRBD2. Germline V gives CDR1 SGDLS, CDR2 YYNGEE. The CDR3 has 15 residues. Losses at the gene ends were 3 bases for V and 6 bases for J; bases not matched to a gene: 9. The CDR3 DNA reads as TGTGCCAGCAGCGAGGGCGTAAGCGGGGGGAAGACCCAGTACTTC. As protein: CASSEGVSGGKTQYF.

The CDR3 is CASRGQGIAYNSPLHF. The CDR3 DNA reads as TGTGCCAGCAGGGGACAGGGAATCGCCTATAATTCACCCCTCCACTTT. The chain joins TRBV5-6 to TRBJ1-6; TRBD1 matches at 9 bases. V shed 5 bases and J 2 bases; nucleotides not matched to a gene: 5. Per the germline V gene, CDR1 is SGHDT and CDR2 is YYEEEE. There are 16 residues in the CDR3.

This chain connects TRBV3-1 (or the pseudogene TRBV3-2) to TRBJ2-7, with a possible D match to TRBD1 (6 bases). From germline, CDR1 is LGHDT and CDR2 YNNKEL (reference sequence). Trimming removed 1 base at V and 2 bases at J, with 15 bases between. The CDR3 covers 16 residues. The chain's CDR3 is CASSQAFGAGAYEQYF. For the CDR3, the DNA is TGTGCCAGCAGCCAAGCATTTGGCGCAGGGGCCTACGAGCAGTACTTC.

This sequence joins TRBV5-1 and TRBJ2-6; perhaps TRBD1 as D (6 bases). This CDR3 is 16 amino acids long. V lost 2 bases, J lost 0 bases, and 9 bases lay in between. CDR1 and CDR2 (germline): SGHRS, YFSETQ. CDR3 residues: CASSFAGDSGANVLTF. DNA of the CDR3: TGCGCCAGCAGCTTTGCAGGGGACTCTGGGGCCAACGTCCTGACTTTC. The variable domain in full, with the rest retrieved from reference TRBV5-1 and TRBJ2-6, is KAGVTQTPRYLIKTRGQQVTLSCSPISGHRSVSWYQQTPGQGLQFLFEYFSETQRNKGNFPGRFSGRQFSNSRSEMNVSTLELGDSALYLCASSFAGDSGANVLTFGAGSRLTVL.

This chain uses TRBV29-1 with TRBJ2-1, with D maybe TRBD2 (5 bases). The CDR3 loop spans 13 amino acids. Trimming cost V 7 bases and J 6 bases, with 16 bases left between them. The germline V gene encodes CDR1 SQVTM and CDR2 ANQGSEA. Here the CDR3 DNA reads TGCAGCGACCGGTTTGCGGGTGGCAATGAGCAGTTCTTC. This codes for CSDRFAGGNEQFF.

The chain uses TRBV9 and TRBJ1-2; D gene uncertain. V was trimmed by 0 bases and J by 8 bases, leaving 11 bases between them. CDR3 length equals 13 residues. Germline CDR1 and CDR2: SGDLS and YYNGEE. CDR3 protein: CASSVAVTGGYTF. For the CDR3, the DNA is TGTGCCAGCAGCGTAGCGGTCACGGGAGGCTACACCTTC.

The rearrangement joins TRBV30 to TRBJ2-1, with D possibly TRBD1 on 6 matching bases. V lost 1 base, J lost 4 bases, and 8 bases lay in between. CDR1 and CDR2 from the germline V gene are GTSNPN and SVGIG (reference sequence). The CDR3 spans 13 residues. The CDR3: CAWSGQAYNEQFF. CDR3 in DNA: TGTGCCTGGAGTGGACAGGCGTACAATGAGCAGTTCTTC.

CDR3 bases: TGTGCCAGCAGTTATCAAGGGGATCAGCCCCAGCATTTT. Amino acid sequence: CASSYQGDQPQHF. The chain recombines TRBV6-5 with TRBJ1-5; TRBD1 might be the D (5 bases). V shed 3 bases and J shed 5 bases, with 8 bases lying between them. Germline V gene lookup returns CDR1 MNHEY and CDR2 SVGAGI. The CDR3 sequence is 13 residues long.

The rearrangement links TRBV5-1 to TRBJ2-2; 9 positions match TRBD1. J was trimmed by 5 bases and V by 6 bases; bases with no gene match: 8. Germline loops: CDR1 SGHRS, CDR2 YFSETQ. This CDR3 is 15 amino acids long. Here the CDR3 reads CASIKDRGPTGELFF. The CDR3 DNA is TGCGCCAGCATCAAGGACAGGGGTCCGACCGGGGAGCTGTTTTTT.

CDR3 nucleotide sequence: TGTGCCAGCAGCCACGACAGATCAAATAATTCACCCCTCCACTTT. The encoded protein is CASSHDRSNNSPLHF. The rearrangement uses TRBV7-6 and TRBJ1-6; a weak D match, TRBD1 (5 bases). V dropped 5 bases and J dropped 5 bases, with 13 bases sitting between them. The length of the CDR3 is 15 residues. The germline V gene has CDR1 SGHVS and CDR2 FNYEAQ.

The chain uses TRBV29-1 and TRBJ1-4; 9 positions agree with TRBD1. This CDR3 spans 13 amino acids. The germline V gene encodes CDR1 SQVTM and CDR2 ANQGSEA. Trimming took 4 bases from V and 7 from J; bases not matched to a gene: 4. CDR3 protein: CSVGNRGPEKLFF. CDR3 bases: TGCAGCGTTGGGAACAGGGGGCCTGAAAAACTGTTTTTT.

This sequence joins TRBV3-1 (or the pseudogene TRBV3-2) and TRBJ1-3, with D possibly being TRBD1 (5 bases). Trimming removed 0 bases from V and 0 bases from J, with 12 bases in between. The CDR3 loop spans 17 amino acids. CDR1 is LGHDT, CDR2 YNNKEL, per germline (reference sequence). The CDR3 DNA follows: TGTGCCAGCAGCCAAGATTTCGCGGGGGACTCTGGAAACACCATATATTTT. Translation: CASSQDFAGDSGNTIYF.

The chain has TRBV7-6 and TRBJ1-1, with TRBD1 matching 9 bases. The junction had 8 bases not matched to a gene; V was cut back by 5 bases and J by 4 bases. Germline V gene lookup returns CDR1 SGHVS and CDR2 FNYEAQ. The CDR3 totals 15 residues. The CDR3 is CASSARQGGVTEAFF. The CDR3 region has the DNA TGTGCCAGCAGCGCACGACAGGGGGGCGTCACTGAAGCTTTCTTT.

The chain uses TRBV18 and TRBJ1-5; D is perhaps TRBD1 (5 bases). CDR3 length: 18 residues. In germline, CDR1 is KGHSH, CDR2 LQKENI. Trimming took 3 bases from V and 2 from J, leaving 20 bases between them. The chain's CDR3 is CASSPGGELGVGNQPQHF. The CDR3 DNA follows: TGTGCCAGCTCACCGGGAGGGGAGCTGGGGGTTGGCAATCAGCCCCAGCATTTT.

This chain connects TRBV15 to TRBJ2-6; weak D call: TRBD2 (6 bases). V was trimmed by 5 bases and J by 0 bases, leaving 20 bases between them. The CDR3 runs 19 residues. CDR1 is LNHNV, CDR2 YYDKDF, per germline (reference sequence). CDR3 amino acids: CATSPEGGVRYSGANVLTF. Written as DNA, the CDR3 is TGTGCCACCAGCCCCGAGGGCGGGGTCCGGTACTCTGGGGCCAACGTCCTGACTTTC.

This clone occurred once. The J gene is TRBJ2-7, the V gene TRBV5-1; 11 bases are a match to TRBD2. Germline trimming cut 4 bases from V and 3 bases from J; bases unmatched to any gene: 3. Looked up from germline, CDR1 is SGHRS and CDR2 is YFSETQ. This CDR3 has 14 amino acids. CDR3 nucleotides: TGCGCCAGCAGCCAGACTAGCGGGGTCTACGAGCAGTACTTC. It codes for CASSQTSGVYEQYF.

This chain joins TRBV10-1 and TRBJ2-5; possible D gene TRBD1, 7 bases. CDR1 is WNHNN, CDR2 SYGVQD, per germline (reference sequence). V was cut by 3 bases and J by 4 bases, with 15 bases left in between. This CDR3 has 15 amino acids. CDR3 in amino acids: CASSETQGGRETQYF. In DNA form, the CDR3 reads TGCGCCAGCAGTGAAACCCAGGGGGGCCGAGAGACCCAGTACTTC.